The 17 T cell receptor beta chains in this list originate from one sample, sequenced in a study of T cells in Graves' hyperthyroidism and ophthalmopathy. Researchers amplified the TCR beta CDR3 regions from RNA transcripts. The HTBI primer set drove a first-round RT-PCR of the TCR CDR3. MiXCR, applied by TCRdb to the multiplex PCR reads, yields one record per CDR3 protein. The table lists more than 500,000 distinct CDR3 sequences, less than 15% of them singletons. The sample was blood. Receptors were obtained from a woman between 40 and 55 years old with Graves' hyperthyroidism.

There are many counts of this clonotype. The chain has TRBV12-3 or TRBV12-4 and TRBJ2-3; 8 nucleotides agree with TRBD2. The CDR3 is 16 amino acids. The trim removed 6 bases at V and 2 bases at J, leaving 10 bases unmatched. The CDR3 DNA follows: TGTGCCAGCAGCCCGTCACTAGCGGAAGTCACAGATACGCAGTATTTT. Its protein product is CASSPSLAEVTDTQYF.

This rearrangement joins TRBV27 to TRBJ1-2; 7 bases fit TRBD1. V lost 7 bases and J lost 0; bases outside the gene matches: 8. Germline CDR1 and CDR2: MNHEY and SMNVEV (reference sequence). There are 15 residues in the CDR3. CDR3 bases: TGTGCCAGCAAGTTCGTCCAGGGGGCTAACTATGGCTACACCTTC. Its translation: CASKFVQGANYGYTF.

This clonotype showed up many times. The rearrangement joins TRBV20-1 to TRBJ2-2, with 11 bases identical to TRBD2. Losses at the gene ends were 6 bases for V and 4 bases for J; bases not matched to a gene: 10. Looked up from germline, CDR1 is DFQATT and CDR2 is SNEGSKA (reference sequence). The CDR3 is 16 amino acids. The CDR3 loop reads CSASGTSGGATGELFF. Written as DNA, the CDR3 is TGCAGTGCGTCCGGGACTAGCGGTGGGGCCACCGGGGAGCTGTTTTTT.

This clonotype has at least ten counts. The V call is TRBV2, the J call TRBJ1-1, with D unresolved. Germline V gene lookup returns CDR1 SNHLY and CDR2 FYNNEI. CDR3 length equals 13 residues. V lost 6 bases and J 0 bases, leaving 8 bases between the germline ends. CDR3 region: CASSEQLNTEAFF. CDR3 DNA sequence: TGTGCCAGCAGCGAACAGTTGAACACTGAAGCTTTCTTT.

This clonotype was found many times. In DNA form, the CDR3 reads TGTGCCAGCAGCCCTACGGGGAGTTTACGAGAGCAGTACTTC. This gives the protein CASSPTGSLREQYF. The chain employs TRBV3-1 and TRBJ2-7; a possible D gene is TRBD2 (5 bases). Trimming took 4 bases from V and 7 from J, leaving 17 bases between them. The CDR3 length is 14 residues. Germline lookup yields CDR1 LGHDT and CDR2 YNNKEL (reference sequence).

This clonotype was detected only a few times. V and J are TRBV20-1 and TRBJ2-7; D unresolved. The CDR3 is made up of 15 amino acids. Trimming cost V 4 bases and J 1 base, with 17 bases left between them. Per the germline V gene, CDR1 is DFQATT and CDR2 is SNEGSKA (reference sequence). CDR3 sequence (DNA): TGCAGTGCTACCCATGTAACTCAGATGTCCTACGAGCAGTACTTC. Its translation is CSATHVTQMSYEQYF.

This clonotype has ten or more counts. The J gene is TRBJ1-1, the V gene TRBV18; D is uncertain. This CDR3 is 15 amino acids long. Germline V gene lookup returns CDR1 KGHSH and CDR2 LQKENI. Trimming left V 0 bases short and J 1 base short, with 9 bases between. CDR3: CASSPPMRSNTEAFF. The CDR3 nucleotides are TGTGCCAGCTCACCACCGATGAGATCGAACACTGAAGCTTTCTTT.

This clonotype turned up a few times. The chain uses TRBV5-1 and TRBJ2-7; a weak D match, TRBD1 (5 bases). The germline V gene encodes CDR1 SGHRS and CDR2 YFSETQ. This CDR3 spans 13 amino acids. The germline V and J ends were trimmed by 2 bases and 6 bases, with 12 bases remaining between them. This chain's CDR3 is CASSLYPQGEQYF. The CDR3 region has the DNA TGCGCCAGCAGCTTATATCCCCAGGGCGAGCAGTACTTC.

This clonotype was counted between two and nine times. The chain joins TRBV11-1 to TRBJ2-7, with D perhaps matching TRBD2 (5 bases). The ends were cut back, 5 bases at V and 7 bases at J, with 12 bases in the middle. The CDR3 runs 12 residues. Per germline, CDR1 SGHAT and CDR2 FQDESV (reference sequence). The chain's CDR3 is CASSRPPGEQYF. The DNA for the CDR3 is TGTGCCAGCAGCCGCCCCCCGGGGGAGCAGTACTTC.

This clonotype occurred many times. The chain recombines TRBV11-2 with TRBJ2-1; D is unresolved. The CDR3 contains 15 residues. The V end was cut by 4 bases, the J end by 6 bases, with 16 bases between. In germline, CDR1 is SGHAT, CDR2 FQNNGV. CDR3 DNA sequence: TGTGCCAGCAGCTCCTATGCCAAGGTGGGCAATGAGCAGTTCTTC. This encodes CASSSYAKVGNEQFF.

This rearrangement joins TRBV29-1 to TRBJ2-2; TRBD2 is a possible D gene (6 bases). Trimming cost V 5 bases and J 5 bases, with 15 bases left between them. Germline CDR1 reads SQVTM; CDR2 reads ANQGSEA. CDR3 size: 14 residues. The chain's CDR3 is CSVYGGVGTGELFF. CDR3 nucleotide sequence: TGCAGCGTTTACGGGGGAGTCGGGACCGGGGAGCTGTTTTTT.

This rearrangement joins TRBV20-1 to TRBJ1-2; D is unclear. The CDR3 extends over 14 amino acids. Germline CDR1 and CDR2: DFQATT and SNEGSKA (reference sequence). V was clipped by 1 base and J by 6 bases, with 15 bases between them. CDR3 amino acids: CSARVGQFKDGYTF. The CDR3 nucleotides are TGCAGTGCTAGAGTCGGCCAGTTTAAGGATGGCTACACCTTC.

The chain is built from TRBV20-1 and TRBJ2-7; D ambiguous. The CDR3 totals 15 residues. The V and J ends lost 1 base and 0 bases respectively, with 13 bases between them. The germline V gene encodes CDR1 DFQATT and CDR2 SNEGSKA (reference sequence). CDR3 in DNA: TGCAGTGCTAGAGTCGAATGGGCCTCCTCCTACGAGCAGTACTTC. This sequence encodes CSARVEWASSYEQYF.

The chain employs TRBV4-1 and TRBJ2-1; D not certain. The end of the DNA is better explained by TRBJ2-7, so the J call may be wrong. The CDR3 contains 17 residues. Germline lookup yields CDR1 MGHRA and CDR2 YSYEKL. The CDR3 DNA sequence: TGCGCCAGCAGCCAAGCGTGGCAGACCCTTGACAACAATGAGCAGTACTTC. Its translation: CASSQAWQTLDNNEQYF.

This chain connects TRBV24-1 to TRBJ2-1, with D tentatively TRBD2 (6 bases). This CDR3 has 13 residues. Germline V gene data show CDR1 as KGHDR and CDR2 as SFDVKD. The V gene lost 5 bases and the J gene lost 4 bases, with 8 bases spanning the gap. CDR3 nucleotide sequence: TGTGCCACCAGTGGACTAGGGTACAATGAGCAGTTCTTC. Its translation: CATSGLGYNEQFF.

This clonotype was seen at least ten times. CDR3 loop: CASGILVGQDEQYF. As DNA, the CDR3 is TGTGCCAGCGGCATTCTGGTAGGGCAGGACGAGCAGTACTTC. This chain joins TRBV7-9 and TRBJ2-7; D ambiguous. Germline-derived CDR1 and CDR2 are SEHNR and FQNEAQ (reference sequence). The germline V and J ends were trimmed by 8 bases and 5 bases, with 19 bases remaining between them. This CDR3 comprises 14 residues.

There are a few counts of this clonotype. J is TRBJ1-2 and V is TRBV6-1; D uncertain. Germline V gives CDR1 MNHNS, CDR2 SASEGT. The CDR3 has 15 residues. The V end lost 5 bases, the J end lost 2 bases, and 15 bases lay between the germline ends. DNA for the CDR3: TGTGCCAGCAGTACCATAAGGAAGGGCAACTATGGCTACACCTTC. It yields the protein CASSTIRKGNYGYTF.